This paragraph reports one T cell receptor (beta chain). Trimming left V 1 base short and J 1 base short, with 7 bases between. Germline-derived CDR1 and CDR2 are MGHRA and YSYEKL. The CDR3 is 14 residues long. This sample was included in a study of blood T cell repertoires in COVID-19. Study-wide context: Some COVID-19 samples were acute and others convalescent; all came from the United States, Italy and Spain. Sample material is recorded as cDNA or gDNA derived from T cells, B-cell-depleted T cells, or PBMCs.

In the original processing: From reference gene primer amplification, estimates of nucleated cell counts were derived. Clones were sequenced by immunoSEQ multiplex PCR, and TCRdb holds only the in-frame ones, with some missing. That table furnishes V, J and clone size, whereas the DNA furnished D and trimming. This table has more than 90,000 clones, 80% to 90% appearing once. The gene calls are TRBV4-1 and TRBJ1-1; unclear D gene. This clonotype originated in a man in his 70s who had recovered from COVID-19. Source material: peripheral blood. The CDR3 region is CASSQGQKNTEAFF. The CDR3 DNA reads as TGCGCCAGCAGCCAAGGTCAGAAGAACACTGAAGCTTTCTTT.